The rows below give T cell receptor beta chains drawn from one sample of a study of T-cell memory formation after mild COVID-19. Using its own MiXCR run on the 5' RACE reads, TCRdb lists one record per CDR3 protein. There are under 400,000 distinct CDR3 sequences in the sample; 28% occur only once, and roughly 14% lies in the top ten. Sequenced: PBMCs or a T cell subset sorted from them (not recorded which). These receptors originate from an adult woman who had mild COVID-19 (a few samples of this study predate the infection). Cell type and time point are not known. Each CDR3 is given with its conserved first and last residue. D genes are given only for firm matches. Clone size, where shown, is once, few, many, or a class for clones that have expanded.

V gene	D gene	J gene	clone size	CDR3 DNA	CDR3 protein
TRBV20-1	NA	TRBJ1-1	NA	TGCAGTGCCGGGGGGGGGCTATGGGGCACTGAAGCTTTCTTT	CSAGGGLWGTEAFF
TRBV5-1	TRBD2	TRBJ2-1	NA	TGCGCCAGCAGCCTTAGCGGGGGGGGGCAACACAATGAGCAGTTCTTC	CASSLSGGGQHNEQFF
TRBV12-3/TRBV12-4	NA	TRBJ2-1	few	TGTGCCAGCAGTTTAGTGCGGCAAGAGCAGTTCTTC	CASSLVRQEQFF
TRBV12-3/TRBV12-4	NA	TRBJ2-6	few	TGTGCCAGCGCCACATCTGGGGCCAACGTCCTGACTTTC	CASATSGANVLTF
TRBV29-1	TRBD1	TRBJ2-7	few	TGCAGCGGAACCCGGGACAGCTCCTACGAGCAGTACTTC	CSGTRDSSYEQYF
TRBV12-3/TRBV12-4	TRBD2	TRBJ2-1	few	TGTGCCAGCAGAGAGGGGATGGGACTAGCGGGTAGCTACAATGAGCAGTTCTTC	CASREGMGLAGSYNEQFF
TRBV5-1	NA	TRBJ2-3	once	TGCGCCAGCAGCTTGGGCGTGGGGGGAGGAAGCACAGATACGCAGTATTTT	CASSLGVGGGSTDTQYF
TRBV5-1	NA	TRBJ1-2	few	TGCGCCAGCAGCTTGGCCGACAGAACTAACTATGGCTACACCTTC	CASSLADRTNYGYTF
TRBV27	TRBD2	TRBJ2-3	NA	TGTGCCAGCAGTTCCGGGACTAGCGGGAGGTCAGATACGCAGTATTTT	CASSSGTSGRSDTQYF
TRBV5-1	NA	TRBJ2-5	NA	TGCGCCAGCAGCACCGGGACCAGGGGGGGCCAAGAGACCCAGTACTTC	CASSTGTRGGQETQYF
TRBV20-1	NA	TRBJ1-2	few	TGCAGTGCTAGAGTCGGGACAACGGAACACACCTTC	CSARVGTTEHTF
TRBV5-5	NA	TRBJ2-6	many	TGTGCCAGCAGCTTGGCAGAGATACCTGGGGCCAACGTCCTGACTTTC	CASSLAEIPGANVLTF
TRBV20-1	NA	TRBJ1-1	NA	TGCAGTGCTAGAGACGATTGGGCTGAAGCTTTCTTT	CSARDDWAEAFF
TRBV5-4	NA	TRBJ2-7	few	TGTGCCAGCAGCCACGACCTCACGTACGAGCAGTACTTC	CASSHDLTYEQYF
TRBV6-6	NA	TRBJ1-5	NA	TGTGCCAGCACCCTGCCGGGGGGGGGTCAGCCCCAGCATTTT	CASTLPGGGQPQHF
TRBV7-9	TRBD2	TRBJ2-1	many	TGTGCCAGCAGCCGGAGGACTAGCGGGAGTAATGAGCAGTTCTTC	CASSRRTSGSNEQFF
TRBV28	NA	TRBJ2-7	NA	TGTGCCAGCCTATCACCGGGTACCAACGAGCAGTACTTC	CASLSPGTNEQYF
TRBV27	TRBD1	TRBJ2-3	NA	TGTGCCAGCAGACGCGCAACCGGGACAGGTTGGTCAGATACGCAGTATTTT	CASRRATGTGWSDTQYF
TRBV7-6	TRBD1	TRBJ2-6	few	TGTGCCAGCAGCTCGACAGGGACTGGGGCCAACGTCCTGACTTTC	CASSSTGTGANVLTF
TRBV12-3/TRBV12-4	NA	TRBJ1-2	NA	TGTGCCAGCAGTTTTCGGGGAGACGCTAGGGGCTACACCTTC	CASSFRGDARGYTF
TRBV5-1	NA	TRBJ1-1	NA	TGCGCCAGCAGAAACGGGAACACTGAAGCTTTCTTT	CASRNGNTEAFF
TRBV14	NA	TRBJ1-1	NA	TGTGCCAGCAGCCCGTCCTTCTATTGGGTTACTGAAGCTTTCTTT	CASSPSFYWVTEAFF
TRBV7-9	NA	TRBJ2-6	NA	TGTGCCAGCAGCCGGGACCGGGTGCGGTCTGGGGCCAACGTCCTGACTTTC	CASSRDRVRSGANVLTF
TRBV6-1	NA	TRBJ1-5	NA	TGTGCCAGCAGTAGTCCAGTGAAGACGTTTTTAGGGGCCGCAAAATATAGCAATCAGCCCCAGCATTTT	CASSSPVKTFLGAAKYSNQPQHF
TRBV6-2/TRBV6-3	NA	TRBJ2-1	few	TGTGCCAGTCTCGGACTAGGTGGGGGCAGCGAGCAGTTCTTC	CASLGLGGGSEQFF
TRBV7-2	NA	TRBJ1-1	NA	TGTGCCAGCAGCCACCTCTTGGCCCCGGAGGCTTTCTTT	CASSHLLAPEAFF
TRBV7-3	TRBD1	TRBJ2-2	NA	TGTGCCAGCAGCTTAATGGGACAGGGGGTAACCGGGGAGCTGTTTTTT	CASSLMGQGVTGELFF
TRBV12-3/TRBV12-4	NA	TRBJ1-5	NA	TGTGCCAGCAGTCTTTGGGGGGGGTCGCGGGGGCCCCAGCATTTT	CASSLWGGSRGPQHF
TRBV25-1	NA	TRBJ2-1	few	TGTGCCAGCTCCCTGGAGACAGGTTCTACGGGAGTCTACAATGAGCAGTTCTTC	CASSLETGSTGVYNEQFF
TRBV7-9	NA	TRBJ2-7	NA	TGTGCCAGCAGAGGGGCAGCTACCTACGAGCAGTACTTC	CASRGAATYEQYF
TRBV20-1	TRBD1	TRBJ1-5	NA	TGCAGTGTCTTGCGACAGGGGGTAAGCAATCAGCCCCAGCATTTT	CSVLRQGVSNQPQHF
TRBV24-1	TRBD1	TRBJ1-2	few	TGTGCCACCAGTGATTCGGACAGGGGATCTGGCTACACCTTC	CATSDSDRGSGYTF
TRBV2	NA	TRBJ2-7	NA	TGTGCCAGCAGTCGAACACCGAGCGTCTACGAGCAGTACTTC	CASSRTPSVYEQYF
TRBV7-9	NA	TRBJ2-3	NA	TGTGCCAGCAGCTTAGTGGATCAGACAGATACGCAGTATTTT	CASSLVDQTDTQYF
TRBV4-3	TRBD1	TRBJ2-1	few	TGCGCCAGCAGCCAGGACAGGGGGCGAAGGAATGAGCAGTTCTTC	CASSQDRGRRNEQFF
TRBV24-1	NA	TRBJ2-1	NA	TGTGCCACCAGTGATGGGAGAAAACGGGGATACAATGAGCAGTTCTTC	CATSDGRKRGYNEQFF
TRBV4-2	TRBD2	TRBJ2-3	NA	TGTGCCAGCAGCCGAAGACTAGCGGGGTTTAACACAGATACGCAGTATTTT	CASSRRLAGFNTDTQYF
TRBV5-1	TRBD1	TRBJ1-5	few	TGCGCCAGCAGCCCAGGGACAGGGGGCAGGGGTCAGCCCCAGCATTTT	CASSPGTGGRGQPQHF
TRBV20-1	NA	TRBJ1-1	NA	TGCAGTGCTAGAGATATGGGGGGAGAGAAAACTGAAGCTTTCTTT	CSARDMGGEKTEAFF
TRBV15	NA	TRBJ2-3	few	TGTGCCACCAGCAGAGGCGATACTAGCACAGATACGCAGTATTTT	CATSRGDTSTDTQYF
TRBV19	NA	TRBJ2-5	NA	TGTGCCAGTAGTATTGGTGAGGTCAAGCAAGAGACCCAGTACTTC	CASSIGEVKQETQYF
TRBV7-9	TRBD2	TRBJ2-5	NA	TGTGCCAGCCAGGCTGGCGGGACTAGCGGGGGCCGCAACCAGTACTTC	CASQAGGTSGGRNQYF
TRBV6-1	TRBD1	TRBJ2-7	NA	TGTGCCAGCAGCCTAGACAGGGGCCGGACCTACGAGCAGTACTTC	CASSLDRGRTYEQYF
TRBV12-3/TRBV12-4	TRBD1	TRBJ1-1	few	TGTGCCAGCAGTTTAAGGGACAGGGGGATGAACACTGAAGCTTTCTTT	CASSLRDRGMNTEAFF
TRBV7-2	NA	TRBJ2-1	NA	TGTGCCAGCAGCCCCCGGGACACCTACAATGAGCAGTTCTTC	CASSPRDTYNEQFF
TRBV19	TRBD1	TRBJ1-1	NA	TGTGCCAGTAGTCCTGCCGACAGGGGCTATAACACTGAAGCTTTCTTT	CASSPADRGYNTEAFF
TRBV4-1	TRBD1	TRBJ1-5	NA	TGCGCCAGCAGCGACAGGGACAACCAGCCCCAGCATTTT	CASSDRDNQPQHF
TRBV4-1	TRBD2	TRBJ2-5	NA	TGCGCCAGCAGCCTTTTCAGCGGGGGGTCCGGGGGTGAGACCCAGTACTTC	CASSLFSGGSGGETQYF
TRBV20-1	NA	TRBJ2-5	NA	TGCAGTGCTAGCCGACCAGCGCAAGAGACCCAGTACTTC	CSASRPAQETQYF
TRBV12-3/TRBV12-4	NA	TRBJ1-1	NA	TGTGCCAGCAGTTTTTCCGGGCGGAACACTGAAGCTTTCTTT	CASSFSGRNTEAFF
TRBV12-3/TRBV12-4	NA	TRBJ2-1	NA	TGTGCCAGCACCCCCGCTAGGGATTACAATGAGCAGTTCTTC	CASTPARDYNEQFF
TRBV11-2	TRBD1	TRBJ2-2	many	TGTGCCAGCAGCACAGGGGGGCTCATCACCGGGGAGCTGTTTTTT	CASSTGGLITGELFF
TRBV7-9	TRBD2	TRBJ2-3	NA	TGTGCCAGCAGCCCCCCAGCGGGAGGCCCAGATACGCAGTATTTT	CASSPPAGGPDTQYF
TRBV7-9	NA	TRBJ2-3	NA	TGTGCCAGCAGCCCAGGGACGAGGATAGTCACAGATACGCAGTATTTT	CASSPGTRIVTDTQYF
TRBV7-2	NA	TRBJ1-1	few	TGTGCCAGCAGCTCTGCGTTTTTCTTCGCTGAAGCTTTCTTT	CASSSAFFFAEAFF